This T cell receptor beta chain was recorded in a study of shared clonotypes between healthy human individuals. Data came from immunoSEQ multiplex PCR; TCRdb stores just in-frame clones and leaves some out. The data show roughly 650,000 clones, with approximately 96% seen just once and roughly 0.12% held by the top ten. CD45RO-negative cells were positively selected for CCR7, leaving out terminally differentiated effector memory CD45RA+ cells. CDR3 size: 16 residues. CDR1 and CDR2 from the germline V gene are SEHNR and FQNEAQ (reference sequence). What was sequenced was naive CD8+ T cells sorted from blood. The chain has TRBV7-9 and TRBJ2-5, with TRBD2 identical over 10 bases. Matching the DNA end better, TRBJ2-7 makes the J call doubtful. The source of this sequence is a woman in her twenties or thirties in good health. As DNA, the CDR3 is TGTGCCAGCAGCGACAACAGCGGGAGGGCTGCCCACGAGCAGTACTTC. As protein: CASSDNSGRAAHEQYF.